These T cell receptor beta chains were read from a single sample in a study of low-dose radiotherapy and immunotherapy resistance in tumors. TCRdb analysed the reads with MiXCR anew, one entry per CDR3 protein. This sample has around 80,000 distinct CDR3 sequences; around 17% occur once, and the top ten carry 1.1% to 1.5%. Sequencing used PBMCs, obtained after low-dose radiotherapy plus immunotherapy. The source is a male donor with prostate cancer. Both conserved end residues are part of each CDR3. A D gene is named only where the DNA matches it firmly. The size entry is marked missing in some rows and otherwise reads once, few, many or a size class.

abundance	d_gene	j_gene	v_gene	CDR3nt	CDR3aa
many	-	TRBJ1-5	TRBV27	TGTGCCCCGCCTTGGGGGTTGGTCAATCAGCCCCAGCATTTT	CAPPWGLVNQPQHF
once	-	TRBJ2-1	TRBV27	TGTGCCAGCAGCTTTCGGGACCCCGGGGGTGAGCAGTTCTTC	CASSFRDPGGEQFF
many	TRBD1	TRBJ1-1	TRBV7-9	TGTGCCAGCAGCCTCGCCGTCCCGGGACAGGGAGGAGGCACTGAAGCTTTCTTT	CASSLAVPGQGGGTEAFF
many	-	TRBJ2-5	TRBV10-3	TGTGCCATCAGTGCCACAGAACCGCCAGGGACCCAGTACTTC	CAISATEPPGTQYF
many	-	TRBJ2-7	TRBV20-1	TGCAGTGCTACGGGGAGAGGATACGAGCAGTACTTC	CSATGRGYEQYF
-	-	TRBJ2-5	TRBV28	TGTGCCAGCAGAGTCCGGGTTCTAGAGACCCAGTACTTC	CASRVRVLETQYF
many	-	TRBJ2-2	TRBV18	TGTGCCAGCTCTAGGACGGGAGTATACGCCGGGGAGCTGTTTTTT	CASSRTGVYAGELFF
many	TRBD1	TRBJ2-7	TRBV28	TGTGCCAGCAGTTCCCTCAGGGGGGAGCAGTACTTC	CASSSLRGEQYF
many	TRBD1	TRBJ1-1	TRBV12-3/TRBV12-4	TGTGCCAGCAGTCCAAAAACAGGGGTTGAAGCTTTCTTT	CASSPKTGVEAFF
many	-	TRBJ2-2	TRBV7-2	TGTGCCAGCAGCCCCCGCACTGTATGGGACACCGGGGAGCTGTTTTTT	CASSPRTVWDTGELFF
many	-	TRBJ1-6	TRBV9	TGTGCCAGCAGCGGACAAACTCTTCAGGGCAGTAATTCACCCCTCCACTTT	CASSGQTLQGSNSPLHF
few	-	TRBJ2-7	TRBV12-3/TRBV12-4	TGTGCCAGCAGTTCGGGCAAATCCGACGAGCAGTACTTC	CASSSGKSDEQYF
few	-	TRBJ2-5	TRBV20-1	TGCAGTGCTAGAGATGGCCTGGACCCCCAAGAGACCCAGTACTTC	CSARDGLDPQETQYF
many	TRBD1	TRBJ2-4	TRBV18	TGTGCCAGTACACAGGGGCGTCAAAACATTCAGTACTTC	CASTQGRQNIQYF
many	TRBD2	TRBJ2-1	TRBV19	TGTGCCAGTAATAAGGAAGCGGGACGACACAATGAGCAGTTCTTC	CASNKEAGRHNEQFF
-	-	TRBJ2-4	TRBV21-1	TGTGCCAGCAGCAAAGGAAGGTACTCGCCTCCCAACTTCTTAGCCAAAAACATTCAGTACTTC	CASSKGRYSPPNFLAKNIQYF
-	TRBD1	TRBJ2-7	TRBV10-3	TGTGCCGCAGCCGGGACAGGGGAGCAGTACTTC	CAAAGTGEQYF
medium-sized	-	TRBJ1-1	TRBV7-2	TGTGCCAGCAGCTTACAGGGTTATGAGACTGAAGCTTTCTTT	CASSLQGYETEAFF
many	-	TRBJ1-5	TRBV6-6	TGTGCCAGCAGTTACCGAGGGGGCAATCAGCCCCAGCATTTT	CASSYRGGNQPQHF
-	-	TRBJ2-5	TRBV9	TGTGCCAGCAGCGTAGCAGTGGGCAACAGGGAGACCCAGTACTTC	CASSVAVGNRETQYF
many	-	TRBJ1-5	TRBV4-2	TGTGCCAGCAGCCAAGATAGCGACAGCAATCAGCCCCAGCATTTT	CASSQDSDSNQPQHF
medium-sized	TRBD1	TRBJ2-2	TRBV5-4	TGTGCCAGCAGCTTCGCCGGGACAGGGGGCGCAGGCGGGGAGCTGTTTTTT	CASSFAGTGGAGGELFF
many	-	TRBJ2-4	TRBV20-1	TGCAGTGCTACTAACGGCGGCCGCATTCAGTACTTC	CSATNGGRIQYF
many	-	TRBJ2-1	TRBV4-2	TGTGCCAGCAGCCTGGCGCTCGGCTCCTACAATGAGCAGTTCTTC	CASSLALGSYNEQFF
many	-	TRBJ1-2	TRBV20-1	TGCAGTGCTAGAGGGCTATACTATGGCTACACCTTC	CSARGLYYGYTF
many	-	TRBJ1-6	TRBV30	TGTGCCTCCGGGACCTATAATTCACCCCTCCACTTT	CASGTYNSPLHF
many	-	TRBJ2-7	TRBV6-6	TGTGCCAGCAGTCGAGGCTCGGGGGTAGGCGAGCAGTACTTC	CASSRGSGVGEQYF
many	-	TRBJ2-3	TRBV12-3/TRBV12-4	TGTGCCAGCGGCTTGACTAGGGGACGCACAGATACGCAGTATTTT	CASGLTRGRTDTQYF
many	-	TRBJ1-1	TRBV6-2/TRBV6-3	TGTGCCAGCAGTTACCGGGACAACACTGAAGCTTTCTTT	CASSYRDNTEAFF
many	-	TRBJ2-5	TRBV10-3	TGTGCCATCAGGAGCGACGGGGGGCGCCAAGAGACCCAGTACTTC	CAIRSDGGRQETQYF
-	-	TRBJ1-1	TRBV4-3	TGCGCCAGCAGCCAAGAAAGGAGTGGTCGCACTGAAGCTTTCTTT	CASSQERSGRTEAFF
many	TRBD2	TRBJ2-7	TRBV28	TGTGCCAGCAGTTTACTGCCGGCCAGGGTAGCGGGAACTACCTCCTACGAGCAGTACTTC	CASSLLPARVAGTTSYEQYF
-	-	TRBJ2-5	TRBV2	TGTGCCAGCAGGGTCGGACTCAACAATGAGCAGTACTTC	CASRVGLNNEQYF
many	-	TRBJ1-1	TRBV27	TGTGCCAGCAGTTTTCACAGGGTAGGGAGGAACACTGAAGCTTTCTTT	CASSFHRVGRNTEAFF
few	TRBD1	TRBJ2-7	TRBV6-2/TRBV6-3	TGTGCCAGCAGTACGGGACAGTCCTACGAGCAGTACTTC	CASSTGQSYEQYF